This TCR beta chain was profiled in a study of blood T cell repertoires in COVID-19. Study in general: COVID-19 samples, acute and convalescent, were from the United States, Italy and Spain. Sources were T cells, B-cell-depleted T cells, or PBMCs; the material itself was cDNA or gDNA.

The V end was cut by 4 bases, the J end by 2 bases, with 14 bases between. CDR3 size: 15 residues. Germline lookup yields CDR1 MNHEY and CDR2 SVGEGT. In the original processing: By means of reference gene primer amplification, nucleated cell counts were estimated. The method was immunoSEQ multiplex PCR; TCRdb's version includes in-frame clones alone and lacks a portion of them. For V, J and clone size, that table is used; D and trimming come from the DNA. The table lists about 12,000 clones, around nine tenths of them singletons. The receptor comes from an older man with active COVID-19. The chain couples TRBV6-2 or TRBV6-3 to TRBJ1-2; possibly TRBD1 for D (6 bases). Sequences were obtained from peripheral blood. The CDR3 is CASSSTTDSNYGYTF. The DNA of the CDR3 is TGTGCCAGCAGTTCGACCACGGACAGCAACTATGGCTACACCTTC.